These 30 T cell receptor beta chains originate from one sample sequenced in a study of T cells in localized non-small cell lung cancer. Some clones are missing from TCRdb's copy, which holds only in-frame ones; the method was immunoSEQ multiplex PCR. The sample contains 500 to 750 clones, roughly 25% of which appear only once. This specimen consisted of lung tumor tissue, obtained before any cancer treatment. The receptors shown here come from a male donor aged 60 or older with stage II lung adenocarcinoma.

This clone was detected once. The chain uses TRBV5-1 and TRBJ2-3, with D maybe TRBD2 (5 bases). CDR1 is SGHRS, CDR2 YFSETQ, per germline. The CDR3 contains 16 residues. V gave up 4 bases and J gave up 6 bases, with 21 bases separating them. In DNA form, the CDR3 reads TGCGCCAGCAGCCCTTCCCCACTAGGTGCCCAGGATACGCAGTATTTT. This codes for CASSPSPLGAQDTQYF.

This chain joins TRBV6-8 and TRBJ1-3; possible D gene TRBD1, 6 bases. Deletions cut 8 bases from V and 4 bases from J, with 15 bases between. Germline CDR1 reads MNHGY; CDR2 reads SAAAGT. This CDR3 contains 14 residues. The CDR3 region is CASLGGGKGNTIYF. The CDR3 DNA follows: TGTGCCAGCCTAGGGGGGGGAAAGGGAAACACCATATATTTT.

This clone was found a few times. V gene TRBV28 combines with J gene TRBJ2-5, with TRBD1 matching over 9 bases. This CDR3 is 12 amino acids long. V trimming: 7 bases; J trimming: 4 bases; junction bases outside the gene matches: 1. Looked up from germline, CDR1 is MDHEN and CDR2 is SYDVKM. The CDR3 sequence: CASNRGRETQYF. The CDR3 DNA reads as TGTGCCAGCAACAGGGGGCGAGAGACCCAGTACTTC.

This clone ranks as large. This chain joins TRBV9 and TRBJ2-6, with 9 bases fitting TRBD1. CDR3 length: 17 residues. The V and J ends lost 5 bases and 4 bases, in that order; junction bases with no gene match: 10. Germline assignment: CDR1 SGDLS and CDR2 YYNGEE. The CDR3 DNA sequence: TGTGCCAGCAGTTTGAGGGACAGGGTACCAGGGGCCAACGTCCTGACTTTC. This encodes CASSLRDRVPGANVLTF.

The CDR3 protein is CASSLVDSGIQETQYF. The CDR3 DNA reads as TGTGCCAGCAGCTTAGTTGATAGCGGGATTCAAGAGACCCAGTACTTC. The chain carries TRBV11-3 and TRBJ2-5; 8 bases align to TRBD2. The CDR3 covers 16 residues. Germline CDR1 SGHNT, CDR2 YENEEA. The ends lost 1 base at V and 2 bases at J; junction bases unmatched: 6. The entire variable domain, with the rest obtained from reference TRBV11-3 and TRBJ2-5, is as follows: EAGVVQSPRYKIIEKKQPVAFWCNPISGHNTLYWYLQNLGQGPELLIRYENEEAVDDSQLPKDRFSAERLKGVDSTLKIQPAELGDSAVYLCASSLVDSGIQETQYFGPGTRLLVL.

This clone was seen more than once but under ten times. V gene TRBV19 combines with J gene TRBJ2-6; TRBD1 is a possible D gene (6 bases). The germline CDR1 and CDR2 sequences are LNHDA and SQIVND (reference sequence). The CDR3 has 16 amino acids. Trimming removed 10 bases at V and 0 bases at J, with 16 bases between. The chain's CDR3 is CATSDRLSSGANVLTF. The CDR3 DNA is TGTGCCACTTCCGACAGGTTGAGCTCTGGGGCCAACGTCCTGACTTTC.

V gene TRBV11-3 combines with J gene TRBJ2-7; D is possibly TRBD1 or TRBD2 (5 bases each). Germline values: CDR1 SGHNT, CDR2 YENEEA. This CDR3 contains 14 residues. Trimming took off 5 bases at V and 0 bases at J, with 11 bases between the two ends. The CDR3 loop is CASSRDLSSYEQYF. The CDR3 bases are TGTGCCAGCAGCAGGGACCTAAGCTCCTACGAGCAGTACTTC.

The chain links TRBV19 to TRBJ2-6; D is unclear. The germline V gene has CDR1 LNHDA and CDR2 SQIVND (reference sequence). Trimming took 7 bases from V and 0 from J, leaving 7 bases between them. The CDR3 has 14 residues. The DNA for the CDR3 is TGTGCCAGTACCCTTAACTCTGGGGCCAACGTCCTGACTTTC. Translating gives CASTLNSGANVLTF. Filled out from reference TRBV19 and TRBJ2-6, the complete variable domain reads DGGITQSPKYLFRKEGQNVTLSCEQNLNHDAMYWYRQDPGQGLRLIYYSQIVNDFQKGDIAEGYSVSREKKESFPLTVTSAQKNPTAFYLCASTLNSGANVLTFGAGSRLTVL.

By share, this clone ranks as large. The junction departs from the called germline gene at one end, perhaps through a read error. The CDR3 nucleotides read TGTGCCATCAGTGTACGGGGGCCTAATGAAAAACTGTTTTTT. Translated, it gives CAISVRGPNEKLFF. The rearrangement joins TRBV6-8 to TRBJ1-4; D perhaps matches TRBD1 (6 bases). There are 14 residues in the CDR3. Germline assignment: CDR1 MNHGY and CDR2 SAAAGT.

The CDR3 DNA reads as TGTGCCAGTAGCTCACTACTAGGGAGGGAGTCATATGGCTACACCTTC. It encodes CASSSLLGRESYGYTF. The chain carries TRBV19 and TRBJ1-2; D not certain. Trimming removed 6 bases at V and 5 bases at J, with 22 bases between. CDR3 length: 16 residues. CDR1 LNHDA and CDR2 SQIVND come from the germline V gene (reference sequence).

In this sample, this clone turned up a few times. This chain uses TRBV9 with TRBJ2-3; the match to TRBD1 covers 9 bases. Germline values: CDR1 SGDLS, CDR2 YYNGEE. CDR3 length: 17 amino acids. V was pared by 3 bases and J by 0 bases, with 8 bases of the junction left unmatched. In nucleotides, the CDR3 is TGTGCCAGCAGCGACGGGACAGGGAAGGATAGCACAGATACGCAGTATTTT. It specifies CASSDGTGKDSTDTQYF.

This clone was detected a few times. The V gene is TRBV6-8, the J gene TRBJ1-1; 7 bases match TRBD1. The CDR3 covers 14 residues. Germline CDR1 MNHGY, CDR2 SAAAGT. V lost 10 bases and J lost 1; bases outside the gene matches: 9. The CDR3, as DNA: TGTGCCATCAGGCCGGGACAGAAGAACACTGAAGCTTTCTTT. Amino acids: CAIRPGQKNTEAFF.

This clone is large (0.1 to 1%). The chain combines TRBV6-8 with TRBJ1-2; TRBD1 is a possible D gene (5 bases). Germline values: CDR1 MNHGY, CDR2 SAAAGT. V lost 6 bases, J lost 5 bases, and 13 bases lay in between. CDR3 length equals 13 residues. CDR3 protein: CASSSGGRYGYTF. For the CDR3, the DNA is TGTGCCAGCAGCTCGGGGGGGAGGTATGGCTACACCTTC.

This chain uses TRBV19 with TRBJ1-1; 9 nucleotides match TRBD1. CDR1 and CDR2 from the germline V gene are LNHDA and SQIVND (reference sequence). J was trimmed by 2 bases and V by 7 bases; bases with no gene match: 5. This CDR3 has 14 residues. The CDR3 region is CASNGDRDNTEAFF. The CDR3 DNA follows: TGTGCCAGTAACGGGGACAGGGATAACACTGAAGCTTTCTTT.

This clone has a handful of counts. The chain couples TRBV6-8 to TRBJ2-3; D might be TRBD1 or TRBD2, each matching 5 bases. Trimming pared 8 bases from V and 0 bases from J, leaving 21 bases between. This CDR3 comprises 17 residues. CDR1 and CDR2 from the germline V gene are MNHGY and SAAAGT. CDR3 sequence: CASSSLSGLSSTDTQYF. The CDR3 DNA reads TGTGCCAGCTCATCCCTCTCGGGGCTCTCTAGCACAGATACGCAGTATTTT.

This clone turned up a few times. The chain joins TRBV4-1 to TRBJ1-1; no clear D gene. This CDR3 contains 15 residues. The V gene lost 1 base and the J gene lost 7 bases, with 16 bases spanning the gap. CDR1 is MGHRA and CDR2 is YSYEKL in the germline V gene. CDR3 bases: TGCGCCAGCAGCCAAGGTCCAGGATTGGGCCGTGAAGCTTTCTTT. It translates to CASSQGPGLGREAFF.

This chain joins TRBV5-1 and TRBJ1-1, with no clear D. Trimming took off 6 bases at V and 5 bases at J, with 20 bases between the two ends. CDR3 size: 15 residues. Germline CDR1 and CDR2: SGHRS and YFSETQ. The CDR3 protein is CASMSGSGGTTEAFF. CDR3 nucleotides: TGCGCCAGCATGAGTGGGTCAGGAGGAACAACTGAAGCTTTCTTT.

The chain has TRBV30 and TRBJ2-7; 11 bases line up with TRBD2. The trim removed 4 bases at V and 3 bases at J, leaving 2 bases unmatched. The CDR3 covers 13 residues. Germline values: CDR1 GTSNPN, CDR2 SVGIG (reference sequence). CDR3 nucleotides: TGTGCCTGGAAGCTAGCGGGAGGCTACGAGCAGTACTTC. It yields the protein CAWKLAGGYEQYF.

Relative to its sample, this clone is large. J is TRBJ1-2 and V is TRBV11-3; D may be TRBD1 (5 bases). The CDR3 covers 17 residues. Germline V gene sequence: CDR1 SGHNT, CDR2 YENEEA. V was shortened by 4 bases and J by 2 bases, with 20 bases between the two germline ends. The CDR3 region has the DNA TGTGCCAGCAGCTCCGGGACCGCCGTCTTTGGCAACTATGGCTACACCTTC. This codes for CASSSGTAVFGNYGYTF.

The V call is TRBV18, the J call TRBJ2-5; tentatively, D is TRBD2 (6 bases). Looked up from germline, CDR1 is KGHSH and CDR2 is LQKENI. Trimming took 2 bases from V and 5 from J, leaving 6 bases between them. The CDR3 extends over 12 amino acids. The chain's CDR3 is CASSPGGETQYF. The CDR3 DNA follows: TGTGCCAGCTCACCAGGAGGGGAGACCCAGTACTTC.

The chain carries TRBV18 and TRBJ2-3, with a tentative D call TRBD1 (6 bases). Trimming removed 4 bases from V and 0 bases from J, with 11 bases in between. Germline CDR1 KGHSH, CDR2 LQKENI. The CDR3 totals 15 residues. This CDR3 is CASSRGPGSTDTQYF. CDR3 DNA sequence: TGTGCCAGCTCACGGGGGCCGGGGAGCACAGATACGCAGTATTTT.

Sample share makes this clone hyperexpanded. J is TRBJ2-1 and V is TRBV30; TRBD1 is a possible D gene (6 bases). Between the trimmed V and J ends, which lost 8 bases and 3 bases, there was a span of 11 bases. Germline V gene lookup returns CDR1 GTSNPN and CDR2 SVGIG (reference sequence). The CDR3 length is 12 residues. The CDR3 reads CAARTDYNEQFF. The CDR3 DNA sequence: TGTGCCGCTCGGACAGACTACAATGAGCAGTTCTTC.

The V gene is TRBV19, the J gene TRBJ2-7; TRBD2 aligns across 13 bases. With 5 bases clipped from V and 0 bases from J, the junction kept 7 bases outside the gene matches. This CDR3 has 17 residues. Germline V CDR1 and CDR2: LNHDA, SQIVND (reference sequence). The CDR3 sequence: CASSDLGLAGDSYEQYF. The DNA for the CDR3 is TGTGCCAGTAGTGACTTAGGACTAGCGGGAGACTCCTACGAGCAGTACTTC.

The genes are TRBV10-2 and TRBJ2-5, with 7 bases that match TRBD1. The CDR3 sequence is 17 residues long. Per the germline V gene, CDR1 is WSHSY and CDR2 is SAAADI. V lost 0 bases to trimming and J lost 3 bases; unmatched junction nucleotides: 10. The CDR3 bases are TGCGCCAGCAGTGAGTCGGTCCCCGGGACAGTAGAAGAGACCCAGTACTTC. Translated, it gives CASSESVPGTVEETQYF.

Turning to this clone: A junction boundary mismatches the germline segment, possibly from a read error. The rearrangement joins TRBV6-1 to TRBJ1-1; D not resolved. From germline, CDR1 is MNHNS and CDR2 SASEGT. The CDR3 has 14 residues. The CDR3 region has the DNA TGTGCCATCAGTGAAGGCAGGACGAACACTGAAGCTTTCTTT. Protein: CAISEGRTNTEAFF.

This clone was detected once. The chain uses TRBV5-1 and TRBJ2-2; tentative D call: TRBD1 (5 bases). V was cut by 5 bases and J by 0 bases, with 8 bases left in between. The germline V gene has CDR1 SGHRS and CDR2 YFSETQ. The CDR3 runs to 14 residues. CDR3 nucleotide sequence: TGCGCCAGCAGACGACAGACGAACACCGGGGAGCTGTTTTTT. It translates to CASRRQTNTGELFF.

This chain connects TRBV6-8 to TRBJ2-1; a possible D gene is TRBD1 (5 bases). V gave up 6 bases and J gave up 7 bases, with 16 bases separating them. This CDR3 has 14 residues. CDR1 and CDR2 (germline): MNHGY, SAAAGT. The CDR3 nucleotides read TGTGCCAGCAGGAAAGGGCAGGGTATTAATGAGCAGTTCTTC. Its protein is CASRKGQGINEQFF.

This clone was seen just once. The rearrangement links TRBV10-2 to TRBJ1-2; maybe TRBD1 (5 bases). There are 14 residues in the CDR3. V was cut by 5 bases and J by 4 bases, with 14 bases left in between. Germline CDR1 and CDR2: WSHSY and SAAADI. CDR3 DNA sequence: TGCGCCAGCAGTTCCCACTCGGGGGTCTATGGCTACACCTTC. Amino acid sequence: CASSSHSGVYGYTF.

The rearrangement joins TRBV10-3 to TRBJ2-1, with 8 bases that match TRBD2. This CDR3 is 20 amino acids long. With V trimmed by 2 bases and J by 0 bases, 15 bases remained unmatched. CDR1 is ENHRY and CDR2 is SYGVKD in the germline V gene. The CDR3 loop is CAISEPRWRGDRSSYNEQFF. CDR3 DNA: TGTGCCATCAGTGAGCCCCGGTGGCGGGGGGACCGGAGCTCCTACAATGAGCAGTTCTTC.

The table lists this clone with a few counts. The gene calls are TRBV30 and TRBJ2-7; TRBD1 or TRBD2 may be the D gene (5 bases each). V dropped 2 bases and J dropped 2 bases, with 10 bases sitting between them. CDR1 is GTSNPN, CDR2 SVGIG, per germline (reference sequence). This CDR3 has 13 residues. The CDR3 DNA follows: TGTGCCTGGAGTCCCGGGGCCACCTACGAGCAGTACTTC. It translates to CAWSPGATYEQYF.